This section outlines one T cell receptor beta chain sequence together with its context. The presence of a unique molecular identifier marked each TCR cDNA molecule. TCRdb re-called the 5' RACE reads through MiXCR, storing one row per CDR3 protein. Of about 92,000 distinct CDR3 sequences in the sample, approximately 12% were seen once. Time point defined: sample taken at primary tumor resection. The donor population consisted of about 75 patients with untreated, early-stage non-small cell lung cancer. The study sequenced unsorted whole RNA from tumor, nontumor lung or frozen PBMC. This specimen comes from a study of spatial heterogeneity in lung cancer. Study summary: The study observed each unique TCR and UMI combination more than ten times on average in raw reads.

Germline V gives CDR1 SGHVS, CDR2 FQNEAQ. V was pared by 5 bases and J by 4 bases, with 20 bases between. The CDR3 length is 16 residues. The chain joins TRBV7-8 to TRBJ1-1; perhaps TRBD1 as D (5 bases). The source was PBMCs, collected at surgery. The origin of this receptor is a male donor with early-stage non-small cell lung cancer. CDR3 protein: CASSAHSGGRTTEAFF. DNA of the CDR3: TGTGCCAGCAGCGCGCATAGCGGGGGGAGGACCACTGAAGCTTTCTTT.